These T cell receptor beta chains were read from a single sample in a study of T cells in Graves' hyperthyroidism and ophthalmopathy. TCRdb re-analysed the multiplex PCR reads in MiXCR, keeping a single row per CDR3 protein. This sample has under 350,000 distinct CDR3 sequences; about a sixth occur once, and the top ten carry about 50%. The specimen was blood. Receptor source: a woman aged 60-70 years with Graves' ophthalmopathy. Each CDR3 is given with its conserved first and last residue. D genes are given only for firm matches. Clone size appears in some rows only: once, few, many, or a class for an expanded clone.

>-|TRBJ2-5|TRBV10-3|many
CAISDAGVFSETQYF
TGTGCCATCAGTGATGCAGGGGTGTTCTCGGAGACCCAGTACTTC
>-|TRBJ1-6|TRBV28|few
CASSVIKVTDRKVPLHF
TGTGCCAGCAGCGTCATCAAGGTCACGGACAGAAAGGTACCCCTCCACTTT
>-|TRBJ2-1|TRBV4-2|-
CASSQVVHNEQFF
TGTGCCAGCAGCCAAGTTGTCCACAATGAGCAGTTCTTC
>-|TRBJ2-2|TRBV28|many
CASSLSDAFNTGELFF
TGTGCCAGCAGTTTATCGGACGCATTTAACACCGGGGAGCTGTTTTTT
>-|TRBJ2-1|TRBV12-3/TRBV12-4|many
CASSLRQGDNEQFF
TGTGCCAGCAGTTTGCGGCAGGGAGACAATGAGCAGTTCTTC
>-|TRBJ1-2|TRBV6-1|many
CASSVGGLYGYTF
TGTGCCAGCAGCGTTGGGGGGCTCTATGGCTACACCTTC
>TRBD2|TRBJ2-7|TRBV2|-
CASSEAGLAGVYEQYF
TGTGCCAGCAGTGAAGCGGGACTAGCGGGGGTCTACGAGCAGTACTTC
>TRBD1|TRBJ1-1|TRBV7-9|many
CASSQTGLVDTEAFF
TGTGCCAGCAGTCAGACAGGGCTCGTGGACACTGAAGCTTTCTTT
>-|TRBJ1-1|TRBV30|-
CARGGAGMNTEAFF
TGTGCCCGAGGAGGGGCGGGGATGAACACTGAAGCTTTCTTT
>TRBD1|TRBJ1-2|TRBV7-2|-
CASSLVGQGAGGYTF
TGTGCCAGCAGCTTAGTGGGACAGGGGGCGGGTGGCTACACCTTC
>-|TRBJ2-5|TRBV27|few
CASSSPGSPQYF
TGTGCCAGCAGTTCCCCAGGGTCCCCCCAGTACTTC
>-|TRBJ1-1|TRBV5-1|many
CASSIGTIGTEAFF
TGCGCCAGCAGCATTGGGACGATAGGAACTGAAGCTTTCTTT
>TRBD2|TRBJ2-7|TRBV20-1|few
CSATPGTSGARAYEQYF
TGCAGTGCGACCCCCGGGACTAGCGGAGCCAGGGCCTACGAGCAGTACTTC
>TRBD1|TRBJ1-2|TRBV7-2|many
CASSMTGAHGYTF
TGTGCCAGCAGTATGACAGGGGCCCATGGCTACACCTTC
>-|TRBJ2-1|TRBV12-3/TRBV12-4|few
CASTQRERTPYNEQFF
TGTGCCAGCACCCAAAGGGAGCGAACCCCCTACAATGAGCAGTTCTTC
>TRBD2|TRBJ2-3|TRBV5-4|many
CASSLAGLADTQYF
TGTGCCAGCAGTCTAGCGGGGTTGGCAGATACGCAGTATTTT
>TRBD2|TRBJ2-7|TRBV18|many
CASSPVAGEGYEQYF
TGTGCCAGCTCTCCCGTAGCGGGAGAAGGGTACGAGCAGTACTTC
>TRBD1|TRBJ1-5|TRBV6-1|many
CASRGQGYDQPQHF
TGTGCCAGCAGAGGACAGGGGTATGATCAGCCCCAGCATTTT
>-|TRBJ2-1|TRBV5-1|-
CASSLAEGPNEQFF
TGCGCCAGCAGCTTGGCCGAGGGGCCCAATGAGCAGTTCTTC
>-|TRBJ2-3|TRBV27|-
CASSGTGDTQYF
TGTGCCAGCAGTGGCACGGGGGATACGCAGTATTTT
>-|TRBJ2-6|TRBV3-1|few
CASSPGGGGGANVLTF
TGTGCCAGCAGCCCAGGGGGGGGCGGTGGGGCCAACGTCCTGACTTTC
>TRBD1|TRBJ2-3|TRBV9|many
CASSFGQGTSTDTQYF
TGTGCCAGCAGCTTCGGACAGGGTACTTCGACAGATACGCAGTATTTT
>-|TRBJ2-4|TRBV20-1|many
CSVLSPFGNIQYF
TGCAGTGTTCTTAGCCCATTCGGGAACATTCAGTACTTC
>-|TRBJ2-1|TRBV20-1|many
CSAIRPAGYNEQFF
TGCAGTGCTATAAGGCCCGCCGGGTACAATGAGCAGTTCTTC
>-|TRBJ2-7|TRBV6-5|few
CASSYGNIGYEQYF
TGTGCCAGCAGTTACGGAAACATCGGCTACGAGCAGTACTTC
>-|TRBJ2-7|TRBV20-1|many
CSAIVQTYEQYF
TGCAGTGCGATAGTCCAGACCTACGAGCAGTACTTC
>-|TRBJ1-4|TRBV18|many
CASSRADSEKLFF
TGTGCCAGCTCACGGGCTGACAGCGAAAAACTGTTTTTT
>-|TRBJ2-5|TRBV4-1|-
CASSQDPSPQETQYF
TGCGCCAGCAGCCAAGATCCTAGCCCCCAAGAGACCCAGTACTTC
>TRBD2|TRBJ2-5|TRBV6-1|many
CASSEPQRSGRFQYF
TGTGCCAGCAGTGAGCCGCAGCGTAGCGGGAGGTTCCAGTACTTC
>-|TRBJ1-1|TRBV27|many
CASTLAGGNTEAFF
TGTGCCAGCACCTTAGCGGGAGGGAACACTGAAGCTTTCTTT
>TRBD2|TRBJ2-1|TRBV27|-
CASSLGLAGGSYNEQFF
TGTGCCAGCAGTTTGGGACTAGCGGGAGGCTCCTACAATGAGCAGTTCTTC
>-|TRBJ1-3|TRBV7-7|-
CASSLEVGGPAGNTIYF
TGTGCTAGCAGCTTAGAGGTCGGGGGGCCCGCTGGAAACACCATATATTTT
>TRBD1|TRBJ1-2|TRBV12-3/TRBV12-4|many
CASSTNRGPVYTF
TGTGCCAGCAGTACAAACAGGGGGCCGGTCTACACCTTC
>TRBD1|TRBJ2-7|TRBV5-1|many
CASRLDRSSYEQYF
TGCGCCAGCAGATTGGACAGGAGCTCCTACGAGCAGTACTTC
>TRBD1|TRBJ1-3|TRBV6-1|-
CASSRQGERNTIYF
TGTGCCAGCAGTCGACAGGGGGAAAGAAACACCATATATTTT
>TRBD1|TRBJ2-7|TRBV2|many
CASSERGTGTLAVTYEQYF
TGTGCCAGCAGTGAAAGAGGGACAGGGACCTTGGCGGTCACCTACGAGCAGTACTTC
>-|TRBJ2-7|TRBV9|few
CASSPGDSAYEQYF
TGTGCCAGCAGCCCGGGGGACAGTGCCTACGAGCAGTACTTC
>TRBD1|TRBJ2-1|TRBV27|few
CASSGQGRSDEQFF
TGTGCCAGCAGCGGACAGGGGAGGTCAGATGAGCAGTTCTTC
>-|TRBJ2-1|TRBV5-1|many
CASSLGGSPREQFF
TGCGCCAGCAGCTTGGGAGGGTCCCCCCGTGAGCAGTTCTTC
>TRBD1|TRBJ2-2|TRBV12-3/TRBV12-4|-
CASSLGTGNPGELFF
TGTGCCAGCAGTTTAGGGACAGGGAATCCCGGGGAGCTGTTTTTT
>-|TRBJ1-1|TRBV6-1|many
CASTNRGLPYTEAFF
TGTGCCAGCACTAACCGAGGGCTACCTTACACTGAAGCTTTCTTT
>-|TRBJ1-1|TRBV2|many
CASGKDAEDTEAFF
TGTGCCAGCGGGAAGGACGCGGAGGACACTGAAGCTTTCTTT
>TRBD1|TRBJ1-3|TRBV20-1|-
CSAGSTGDGNTIYF
TGCAGTGCTGGGTCGACAGGGGACGGAAACACCATATATTTT
>-|TRBJ2-3|TRBV12-3/TRBV12-4|many
CASRLTVERDTQYF
TGTGCCAGCAGACTGACAGTCGAGCGGGATACGCAGTATTTT
>TRBD2|TRBJ2-3|TRBV6-1|many
CASSLVGGGSTDTQYF
TGTGCCAGCAGTTTAGTGGGGGGGGGGAGCACAGATACGCAGTATTTT
>-|TRBJ2-7|TRBV18|many
CASSHQGKGTYEQYF
TGTGCCAGCTCACACCAGGGGAAAGGGACCTACGAGCAGTACTTC
>TRBD1|TRBJ2-5|TRBV4-1|-
CASSQGQLGETQYF
TGCGCCAGCAGCCAGGGACAGCTCGGGGAGACCCAGTACTTC
>-|TRBJ1-6|TRBV2|many
CASNQGGGNSPLHF
TGTGCCAGCAATCAAGGCGGAGGGAATTCACCCCTCCACTTT
>TRBD1|TRBJ1-1|TRBV7-9|-
CASSSKTGWGTEAFF
TGTGCCAGCAGCTCTAAGACAGGGTGGGGGACTGAAGCTTTCTTT
>-|TRBJ2-7|TRBV4-2|many
CASSQAQKYSYEQYF
TGTGCCAGCAGCCAAGCGCAGAAATACTCCTACGAGCAGTACTTC
>TRBD2|TRBJ2-1|TRBV7-2|many
CATARGVSYNEQFF
TGTGCCACCGCGCGGGGGGTCTCCTACAATGAGCAGTTCTTC
>-|TRBJ2-5|TRBV4-3|few
CASSPGWQETQYF
TGCGCCAGCAGCCCAGGCTGGCAGGAGACCCAGTACTTC
>-|TRBJ1-4|TRBV5-1|-
CASTAGEVGEKLFF
TGCGCCAGCACTGCAGGGGAGGTTGGTGAAAAACTGTTTTTT
>-|TRBJ2-1|TRBV20-1|many
CSARVTGSSYNEQFF
TGCAGTGCTAGAGTAACAGGGAGCTCCTACAATGAGCAGTTCTTC
>-|TRBJ2-5|TRBV25-1|-
CASSESGGLQETQYF
TGTGCCAGCAGTGAATCAGGGGGGCTTCAAGAGACCCAGTACTTC